This T cell receptor beta chain was obtained from a study of early stage breast cancer tumors. Sequenced by immunoSEQ multiplex PCR; TCRdb stores in-frame clones only, minus some. The sample records some 6,000 clones, approximately 70% being singletons. Normal breast often needed about 85-310 mg of tissue for enough DNA. The sequenced sample consisted of normal breast tissue next to the tumor. The receptor was isolated from a person between 55 and 70 years old with breast cancer.

The CDR3 DNA is TGTGCCAGCAGCTTGACTAGCGGTCCCTACAATGAGCAGTTCTTC. Translation gives CASSLTSGPYNEQFF. The rearrangement uses TRBV7-2 and TRBJ2-1; 9 positions agree with TRBD2. Germline CDR1 SGHTA, CDR2 FQGNSA. The trim removed 3 bases at V and 2 bases at J, leaving 2 bases unmatched. This CDR3 comprises 15 residues.